This paragraph covers one T cell receptor beta chain sequence. No cognate antigen has been identified for it. Base qualities are not at hand, and no much larger clone is one base apart. This sample is drawn from a study of T cell repertoires in cytomegalovirus infection (dated by TCRdb to about 2019). About the study as a whole: Recently identified HLA-C-restricted CMV epitopes, whose presentation resists viral immunomodulation, were targeted by peptide stimulations together with well-studied HLA-B-restricted epitopes. Because public TCR beta signatures pointed to carriage of CMV infection together with the matching HLA type, the HLA type of each donor mattered for the analysis.

V sheds 1 base and J sheds 0 bases, leaving 8 bases between their ends. Per the germline V gene, MNHEY is the CDR1 and SVGAGI is the CDR2. From cysteine to phenylalanine, the CDR3 is 15 amino acids long. CDR3 DNA is the only sequence kept; it has 45 bases, read in frame from the first base. The paper as a whole reports these results and caveats: The ex vivo response was dominated by HLA-C-restricted CMV-specific TCR beta clonotypes, and the single most frequent clonotype in two of eight donors was supplied by these HLA-C-restricted clonotypes. In both this cohort and an independent cohort of some 350 donors, the cumulative frequency of public TCR beta family members distinguished carriers of CMV infection plus the relevant HLA type.

Per the publication, the treatment or condition label means: in vitro stimulation with specific CMV peptide epitopes to enrich CMV-specific T cells. Sequencer: Illumina HiSeq 1500. The raw public reads went through TCRdb reprocessing: fastp at Q25, MiXCR clone calling, in-frame beta chains kept. Merged by CDR3 protein, the rows form single entries marked with the most common genes and DNA. In all, the sample holds about 480,000 distinct CDR3 sequences, and 30% to 35% of those were seen once. The ten biggest clones cover around a sixth of the sample. The V and J segments used are TRBV6-5 and TRBJ2-3; the D call is possibly TRBD1 or TRBD2, each sharing 5 bases. This clonotype was sampled from a human donor in good health (CMV status not recorded). Some clones in this sample may be carry-over from other donors' samples. This sample comprised cultured PBMCs, obtained from culture after CMV antigen stimulation. CDR3 reads: CASSYYRDSTDTQYF. The DNA sequence is as follows: TGTGCCAGCAGTTACTACCGGGACAGCACAGATACGCAGTATTTT.